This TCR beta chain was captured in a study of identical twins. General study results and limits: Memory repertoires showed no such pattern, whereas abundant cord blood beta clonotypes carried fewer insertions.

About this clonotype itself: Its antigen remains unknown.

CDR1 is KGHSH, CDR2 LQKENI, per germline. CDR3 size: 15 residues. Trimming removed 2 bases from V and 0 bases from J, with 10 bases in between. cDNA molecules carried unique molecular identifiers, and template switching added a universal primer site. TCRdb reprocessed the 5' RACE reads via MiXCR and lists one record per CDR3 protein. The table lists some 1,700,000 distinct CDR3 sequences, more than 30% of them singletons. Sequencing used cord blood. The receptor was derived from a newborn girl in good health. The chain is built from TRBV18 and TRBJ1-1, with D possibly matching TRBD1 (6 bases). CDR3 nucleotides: TGTGCCAGCTCACCAAAAACAGGGCTGAACACTGAAGCTTTCTTT. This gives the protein CASSPKTGLNTEAFF.